Listed below are T cell receptor beta chains from one sample, sequenced in a study of T cell responses to AZD1222 COVID-19 vaccine. TCRdb's copy holds only in-frame clones and misses some; the assay was immunoSEQ multiplex PCR. Of 240,000 or so clones in the sample, approximately 93% are singletons; the top ten hold about 0.5%. The source material was peripheral blood, sampled on day 0 of AZD1222 vaccination. These receptors came from an adult in good health. Each CDR3 is given with its conserved first and last residue. The order of the fields is J gene, D gene, V gene, clone size, CDR3 DNA, CDR3 protein. D genes are given only for firm matches. Expanded clones get a size class; other rows say once, few or many, or leave the size out.

j_call: TRBJ1-6; d_call: .; v_call: TRBV24-1; clone_size: once; cdr3_nt: TGTGCCACCAGTATGCAGGAGAATTCACCCCTCCACTTT; cdr3_aa: CATSMQENSPLHF
j_call: TRBJ1-5; d_call: .; v_call: TRBV7-2; clone_size: .; cdr3_nt: TGTGCCAGCAGCCCTAGGTTGGTAGGGAGCAATCAGCCCCAGCATTTT; cdr3_aa: CASSPRLVGSNQPQHF
j_call: TRBJ1-1; d_call: .; v_call: TRBV7-8; clone_size: .; cdr3_nt: TGTGCCAGCAGTTTCGACAGAGGGAACACTGAAGCTTTCTTT; cdr3_aa: CASSFDRGNTEAFF
j_call: TRBJ1-6; d_call: TRBD1; v_call: TRBV4-1; clone_size: .; cdr3_nt: TGCGCCAGCAGCCGAGTGGGACAGGAGGTTGGTTCACCCCTCCACTTT; cdr3_aa: CASSRVGQEVGSPLHF
j_call: TRBJ2-7; d_call: .; v_call: TRBV6-5; clone_size: .; cdr3_nt: TGTGCCAGCAGTAAGACCGGGACGGCTCCCTACGAGCAGTACTTC; cdr3_aa: CASSKTGTAPYEQYF
j_call: TRBJ1-1; d_call: .; v_call: TRBV28; clone_size: .; cdr3_nt: TGTGCCAGCAGTTTATCCACGAACACTGAAGCTTTCTTT; cdr3_aa: CASSLSTNTEAFF
j_call: TRBJ1-6; d_call: .; v_call: TRBV6-9; clone_size: .; cdr3_nt: TGTGCCAGCAGTCCGGGGAATTCTAATTCACCCCTCCACTTT; cdr3_aa: CASSPGNSNSPLHF
j_call: TRBJ2-3; d_call: TRBD2; v_call: TRBV10-2; clone_size: .; cdr3_nt: TGCGCCAGCAGTGTCCCAACTAGCGGGAAACGGGATACGCAGTATTTT; cdr3_aa: CASSVPTSGKRDTQYF
j_call: TRBJ2-1; d_call: .; v_call: TRBV7-2; clone_size: .; cdr3_nt: TGTGCCAGCAGCTTACTTAGCCCGGGGGGCGGTGAGCAGTTCTTC; cdr3_aa: CASSLLSPGGGEQFF
j_call: TRBJ1-2; d_call: TRBD1; v_call: TRBV5-1; clone_size: .; cdr3_nt: TGCGCCAGCAGCGTGGGACAGGGGAACGGCTACACCTTC; cdr3_aa: CASSVGQGNGYTF
j_call: TRBJ1-1; d_call: .; v_call: TRBV4-1; clone_size: once; cdr3_nt: TGCGCCAGCAGCCAAGATCTGGGAGGCCGGGGTGAAGCTTTCTTT; cdr3_aa: CASSQDLGGRGEAFF
j_call: TRBJ1-6; d_call: .; v_call: TRBV2; clone_size: .; cdr3_nt: TGTGCCAGCAGTGAAAATCTCTCAGATTCACCCCTCCACTTT; cdr3_aa: CASSENLSDSPLHF
j_call: TRBJ2-7; d_call: .; v_call: TRBV19; clone_size: once; cdr3_nt: TGTGCCAGTAGTCCTACACATAATCACTACGAGCAGTACTTC; cdr3_aa: CASSPTHNHYEQYF
j_call: TRBJ2-3; d_call: .; v_call: TRBV2; clone_size: .; cdr3_nt: TGTGCCAGCAGTCCACTCTCGTCTAAGGTGCAGTATTTT; cdr3_aa: CASSPLSSKVQYF
j_call: TRBJ1-6; d_call: TRBD1; v_call: TRBV27; clone_size: .; cdr3_nt: TGTGCCAGCAGTTTTTGGGGACAGGGACCCCTCCACTTT; cdr3_aa: CASSFWGQGPLHF
j_call: TRBJ2-7; d_call: .; v_call: TRBV7-3; clone_size: .; cdr3_nt: TGTGCCAGCAGCTCATCAACCGGGAACGAGCAGTACTTC; cdr3_aa: CASSSSTGNEQYF
j_call: TRBJ2-5; d_call: TRBD1; v_call: TRBV24-1; clone_size: .; cdr3_nt: TGTGCCACCAGTACAGGGGGACGGGAGACCCAGTACTTC; cdr3_aa: CATSTGGRETQYF
j_call: TRBJ1-4; d_call: .; v_call: TRBV5-1; clone_size: .; cdr3_nt: TGCGCCAGCAGCTTGGTGACAGGACGTAATGAAAAACTGTTTTTT; cdr3_aa: CASSLVTGRNEKLFF
j_call: TRBJ2-3; d_call: .; v_call: TRBV7-6; clone_size: .; cdr3_nt: TGTGCCAGCAGCCGCGGGGACAGATCTAGCACAGATACGCAGTATTTT; cdr3_aa: CASSRGDRSSTDTQYF
j_call: TRBJ1-1; d_call: .; v_call: TRBV2; clone_size: .; cdr3_nt: TGTGCCAGCAGTGAACTGCTGAACACTGAAGCTTTCTTT; cdr3_aa: CASSELLNTEAFF
j_call: TRBJ1-1; d_call: .; v_call: TRBV5-1; clone_size: .; cdr3_nt: TGCGCCAGCAGCTCCGGCGGGGGGCGCGACACTGAAGCTTTCTTT; cdr3_aa: CASSSGGGRDTEAFF
j_call: TRBJ2-1; d_call: .; v_call: TRBV10-3; clone_size: .; cdr3_nt: TGTGCCATCGGGGGCAGGGGCAATGAGCAGTTCTTC; cdr3_aa: CAIGGRGNEQFF
j_call: TRBJ1-5; d_call: .; v_call: TRBV6-6; clone_size: .; cdr3_nt: TGTGCCAGCAGTTCACAGGGATTGAATAGCAATCAGCCCCAGCATTTT; cdr3_aa: CASSSQGLNSNQPQHF
j_call: TRBJ1-4; d_call: .; v_call: TRBV9; clone_size: once; cdr3_nt: TGTGCCAGCACCCATAGTGGGGACCCCCATGAAAAACTGTTTTTT; cdr3_aa: CASTHSGDPHEKLFF
j_call: TRBJ1-5; d_call: .; v_call: TRBV4-1; clone_size: .; cdr3_nt: TGCGCCAGCAGCCCCGAGGGGCAGGGGTTCCAGCCCCAGCATTTT; cdr3_aa: CASSPEGQGFQPQHF
j_call: TRBJ2-5; d_call: .; v_call: TRBV6-5; clone_size: .; cdr3_nt: TGTGCCAGCAGCAGCCAGGGGACGCAAGAGACCCAGTACTTC; cdr3_aa: CASSSQGTQETQYF
j_call: TRBJ1-2; d_call: TRBD1; v_call: TRBV9; clone_size: .; cdr3_nt: TGTGCCAGCAGCGCTGGGACAGGGCCAGGGAAAGGCTACACCTTC; cdr3_aa: CASSAGTGPGKGYTF
j_call: TRBJ1-5; d_call: .; v_call: TRBV27; clone_size: .; cdr3_nt: TGTGCCAGCAGTTTAAGGGGTAGCAATCAGCCCCAGCATTTT; cdr3_aa: CASSLRGSNQPQHF
j_call: TRBJ1-5; d_call: TRBD1; v_call: TRBV19; clone_size: .; cdr3_nt: TGTGCCAGTAGTATGTTCACAGGGGACCAGCCCCAGCATTTT; cdr3_aa: CASSMFTGDQPQHF
j_call: TRBJ1-5; d_call: TRBD1; v_call: TRBV6-1; clone_size: once; cdr3_nt: TGTGCCAGCAGTGATGAGGGTACAGGGGGCAATCAGCCCCAGCATTTT; cdr3_aa: CASSDEGTGGNQPQHF
j_call: TRBJ2-1; d_call: TRBD2; v_call: TRBV11-2; clone_size: .; cdr3_nt: TGTGCCAGCAGCTTAGATCGGAGCGGGGGGGCCCGGGAGCAGTTCTTC; cdr3_aa: CASSLDRSGGAREQFF
j_call: TRBJ2-3; d_call: .; v_call: TRBV7-3; clone_size: .; cdr3_nt: TGTGCCAGCAGCTCATCCCCCCTGGCGGGGGCAACAGATACGCAGTATTTT; cdr3_aa: CASSSSPLAGATDTQYF
j_call: TRBJ1-3; d_call: .; v_call: TRBV7-6; clone_size: .; cdr3_nt: TGTGCCAGCAGCCTCGGGACCGCCACCTCTGGAAACACCATATATTTT; cdr3_aa: CASSLGTATSGNTIYF
j_call: TRBJ1-1; d_call: .; v_call: TRBV15; clone_size: .; cdr3_nt: TGTGCCACCAGCAGAGTCCTTACCACTGAAGCTTTCTTT; cdr3_aa: CATSRVLTTEAFF
j_call: TRBJ1-3; d_call: .; v_call: TRBV6-5; clone_size: .; cdr3_nt: TGTGCCAGCACCCCGGGGGGCTCTGGAAACACCATATATTTT; cdr3_aa: CASTPGGSGNTIYF
j_call: TRBJ1-5; d_call: .; v_call: TRBV19; clone_size: .; cdr3_nt: TGTGCCAGTACCGCGGACGGGGGTAATCAGCCCCAGCATTTT; cdr3_aa: CASTADGGNQPQHF
j_call: TRBJ2-1; d_call: .; v_call: TRBV29-1; clone_size: .; cdr3_nt: TGCAGCGTTGACAGCGAACAGTTCTTC; cdr3_aa: CSVDSEQFF
j_call: TRBJ1-5; d_call: TRBD1; v_call: TRBV9; clone_size: .; cdr3_nt: TGTGCCAGCAGCGTAGGACAGGGAGCGGGTCAGCCCCAGCATTTT; cdr3_aa: CASSVGQGAGQPQHF
j_call: TRBJ1-2; d_call: TRBD1; v_call: TRBV5-1; clone_size: .; cdr3_nt: TGCGCCAGCAGCCCCCGGGACAGATCGCCCTATGGCTACACCTTC; cdr3_aa: CASSPRDRSPYGYTF
j_call: TRBJ2-7; d_call: TRBD1; v_call: TRBV7-2; clone_size: .; cdr3_nt: TGTGCCAGCAGCTTAGTTCAGGGGGCTTACGAGCAGTACTTC; cdr3_aa: CASSLVQGAYEQYF
j_call: TRBJ2-2; d_call: .; v_call: TRBV3-1/TRBV3-2; clone_size: .; cdr3_nt: TGTGCCAGCAGCCAAGTGGGAAGGGTCAACACCGGGGAGCTGTTTTTT; cdr3_aa: CASSQVGRVNTGELFF
j_call: TRBJ2-3; d_call: TRBD1; v_call: TRBV6-4; clone_size: .; cdr3_nt: TGTGCCAGCAGCGGGACAGGGCACACAGATACGCAGTATTTT; cdr3_aa: CASSGTGHTDTQYF
j_call: TRBJ2-3; d_call: .; v_call: TRBV20-1; clone_size: once; cdr3_nt: TGCAGTGCTAAGAAAGATACGCAGTATTTT; cdr3_aa: CSAKKDTQYF
j_call: TRBJ1-2; d_call: TRBD1; v_call: TRBV28; clone_size: .; cdr3_nt: TGTGCCAGCAGTTTATACAGGGGTGGCTACACCTTC; cdr3_aa: CASSLYRGGYTF
j_call: TRBJ2-6; d_call: .; v_call: TRBV29-1; clone_size: .; cdr3_nt: TGCAGCGTCGGGACAGGGGCCAACGTCCTGACTTTC; cdr3_aa: CSVGTGANVLTF
j_call: TRBJ1-2; d_call: .; v_call: TRBV16; clone_size: .; cdr3_nt: TGTGCCAGCAGCCAATCTAACCAGGGGAGAAATGGCTACACCTTC; cdr3_aa: CASSQSNQGRNGYTF
j_call: TRBJ1-1; d_call: .; v_call: TRBV5-1; clone_size: .; cdr3_nt: TGCGCCAGCAGCTTAAAGGACACTGAAGCTTTCTTT; cdr3_aa: CASSLKDTEAFF
j_call: TRBJ2-7; d_call: .; v_call: TRBV6-5; clone_size: .; cdr3_nt: TGTGCCAGCAGTTACAAGGGCTCCTACGAGCAGTACTTC; cdr3_aa: CASSYKGSYEQYF
j_call: TRBJ1-2; d_call: TRBD1; v_call: TRBV3-1/TRBV3-2; clone_size: .; cdr3_nt: TGTGCCAGCAGCCGGGACAGCAACTATGGCTACACCTTC; cdr3_aa: CASSRDSNYGYTF
j_call: TRBJ1-1; d_call: .; v_call: TRBV2; clone_size: .; cdr3_nt: TGTGCCAGCAGTGAAGCCCCCATGGCCGAAGCTTTCTTT; cdr3_aa: CASSEAPMAEAFF
j_call: TRBJ1-2; d_call: .; v_call: TRBV28; clone_size: .; cdr3_nt: TGTGCCAGCAGTCCGGGGCAGGTCTATGGCTACACCTTC; cdr3_aa: CASSPGQVYGYTF
j_call: TRBJ1-5; d_call: .; v_call: TRBV6-5; clone_size: once; cdr3_nt: TGTGCCAGCACGGGTTTTCATAGCAATCAGCCCCAGCATTTT; cdr3_aa: CASTGFHSNQPQHF
j_call: TRBJ2-2; d_call: .; v_call: TRBV4-2; clone_size: .; cdr3_nt: TGTGCCAGCAGCCAATCCGGGAGAGGGACCGGGGAGCTGTTTTTT; cdr3_aa: CASSQSGRGTGELFF
j_call: TRBJ1-5; d_call: .; v_call: TRBV20-1; clone_size: .; cdr3_nt: TGCAGTGCCGCGCGTTTATTGGGCCAGCATTTT; cdr3_aa: CSAARLLGQHF